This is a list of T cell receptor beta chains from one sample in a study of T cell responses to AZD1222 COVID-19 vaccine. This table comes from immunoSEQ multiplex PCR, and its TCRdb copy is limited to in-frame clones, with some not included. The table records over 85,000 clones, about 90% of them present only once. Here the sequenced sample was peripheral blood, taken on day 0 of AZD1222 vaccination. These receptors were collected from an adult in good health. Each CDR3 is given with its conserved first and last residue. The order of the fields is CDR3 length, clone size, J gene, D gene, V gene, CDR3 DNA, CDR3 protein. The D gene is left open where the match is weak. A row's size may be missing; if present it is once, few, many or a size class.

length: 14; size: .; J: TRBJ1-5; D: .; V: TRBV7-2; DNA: TGTGCCAGCAGCTTAGTGGGCAGCAATCAGCCCCAGCATTTT; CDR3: CASSLVGSNQPQHF
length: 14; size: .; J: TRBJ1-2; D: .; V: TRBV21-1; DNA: TGTGCCAGCGACAGGGGGATTACGAACTATGGCTACACCTTC; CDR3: CASDRGITNYGYTF
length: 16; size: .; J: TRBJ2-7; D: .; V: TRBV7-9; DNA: TGTGCCAGCAGCTCCGCCGGGACAATTTTCTCCTACGAGCAGTACTTC; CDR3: CASSSAGTIFSYEQYF
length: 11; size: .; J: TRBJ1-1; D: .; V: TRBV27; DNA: TGTGCCAGCAGTTCTAACACTGAAGCTTTCTTT; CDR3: CASSSNTEAFF
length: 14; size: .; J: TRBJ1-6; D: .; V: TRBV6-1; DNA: TGTGCCAGCAGTGCAGCCGGGGGAGACTCACCCCTCCACTTT; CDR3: CASSAAGGDSPLHF
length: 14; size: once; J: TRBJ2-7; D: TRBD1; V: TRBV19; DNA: TGTGCCAGTAGTATGGACAGGGGGACCTACGAGCAGTACTTC; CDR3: CASSMDRGTYEQYF
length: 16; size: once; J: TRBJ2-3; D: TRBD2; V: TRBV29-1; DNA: TGCAGCGTTGAAGATCCCCTAGCGGAGAGCACAGATACGCAGTATTTT; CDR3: CSVEDPLAESTDTQYF
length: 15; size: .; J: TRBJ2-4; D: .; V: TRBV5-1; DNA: TGCGCCAGCAGCTCCGTCCAGGGGGGGGCAAACATTCAGTACTTC; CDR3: CASSSVQGGANIQYF
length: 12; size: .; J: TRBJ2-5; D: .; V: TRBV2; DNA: TGTGCCAGCAGTCGTGACGAGGAGACCCAGTACTTC; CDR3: CASSRDEETQYF
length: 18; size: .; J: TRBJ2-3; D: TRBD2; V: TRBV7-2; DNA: TGTGCCAGCAGCTTAGCCCTCGGGGCGGGGGGCATCTCAGATACGCAGTATTTT; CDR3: CASSLALGAGGISDTQYF
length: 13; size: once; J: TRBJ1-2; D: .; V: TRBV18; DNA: TGTGCCAGCTCACCAAGGACAGCCAATGGCTACACCTTC; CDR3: CASSPRTANGYTF
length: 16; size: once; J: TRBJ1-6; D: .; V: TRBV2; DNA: TGTGCCAGCAGTGGTGGGCTCCGTGGGGGTAATTCACCCCTCCACTTT; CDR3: CASSGGLRGGNSPLHF
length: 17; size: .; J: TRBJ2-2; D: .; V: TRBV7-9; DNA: TGTGCCAGCAGCTTCTCGCTCTTGGGGGATTACACCGGGGAGCTGTTTTTT; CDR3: CASSFSLLGDYTGELFF
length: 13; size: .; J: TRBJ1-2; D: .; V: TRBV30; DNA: TGTGCCTGGAGTGACAGTAGGGTCTATGGCTACACCTTC; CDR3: CAWSDSRVYGYTF
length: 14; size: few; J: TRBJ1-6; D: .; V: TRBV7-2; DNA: TGTGCCAGCAGCTTGGGGCCTGGGAGTTCACCCCTCCACTTT; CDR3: CASSLGPGSSPLHF
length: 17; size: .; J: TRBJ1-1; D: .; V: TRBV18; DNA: TGTGCCAGCTCACCACTCCCCTCGGGGGAATCAAACACTGAAGCTTTCTTT; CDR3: CASSPLPSGESNTEAFF
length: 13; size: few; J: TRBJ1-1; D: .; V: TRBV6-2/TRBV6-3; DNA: TGTGCCAGCAGTTACCTCTCGGTCAGGGAAGCTTTCTTT; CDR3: CASSYLSVREAFF
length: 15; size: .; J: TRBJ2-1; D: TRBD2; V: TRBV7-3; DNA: TGTGCCAGCAGCCAAAGGACTAGCGGGGTAAATGAGCAGTTCTTC; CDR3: CASSQRTSGVNEQFF
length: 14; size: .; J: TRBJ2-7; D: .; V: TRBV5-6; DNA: TGTGCCAGCAGCTCCCAGCAGGGCGCCTACGAGCAGTACTTC; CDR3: CASSSQQGAYEQYF
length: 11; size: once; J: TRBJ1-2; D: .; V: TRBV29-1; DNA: TGCAGCGTTGGGGCTGGAGGTGGCTACACCTTC; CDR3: CSVGAGGGYTF
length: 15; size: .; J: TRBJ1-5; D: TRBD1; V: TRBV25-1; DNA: TGTGCCAGCAGTGATGGACAGGGGAGCAATCAGCCCCAGCATTTT; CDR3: CASSDGQGSNQPQHF
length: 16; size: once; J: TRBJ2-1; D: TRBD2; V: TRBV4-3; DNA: TGCGCCAGCAGCCCACGGACTAGCGGGGGTTACAATGAGCAGTTCTTC; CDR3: CASSPRTSGGYNEQFF
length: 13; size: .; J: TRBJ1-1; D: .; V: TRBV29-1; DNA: TGCAGCGTTGAAAGACGGCTGAACACTGAAGCTTTCTTT; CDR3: CSVERRLNTEAFF
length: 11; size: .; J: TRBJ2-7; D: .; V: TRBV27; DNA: TGTGCCAGCAGTTTCCCCTACGAGCAGTACTTC; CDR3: CASSFPYEQYF
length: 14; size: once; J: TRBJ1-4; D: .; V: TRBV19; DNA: TGTGCCAGTAGCCCGGACAGAAGAGATGAAAAACTGTTTTTT; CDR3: CASSPDRRDEKLFF
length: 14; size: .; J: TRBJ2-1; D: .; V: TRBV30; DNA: TGTGCCTGGGGCCGGGACGGCATCTACAATGAGCAGTTCTTC; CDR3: CAWGRDGIYNEQFF
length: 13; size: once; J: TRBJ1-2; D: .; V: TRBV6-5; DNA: TGTGCCAGCAGCCTAACGGCTAACTATGGCTACACCTTC; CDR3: CASSLTANYGYTF